This TCR beta chain came from a study of blood T cell repertoires in COVID-19. About the research overall: From the United States, Italy and Spain came samples of acute and convalescent COVID-19. PBMCs, B-cell-depleted T cells, or T cells were the source of the cDNA or gDNA that made up the material.

Original processing notes: Counts of nucleated cells, estimated from reference gene primer amplification, were obtained. This table comes from immunoSEQ multiplex PCR, and its TCRdb copy is limited to in-frame clones, with some not included. Clone size and V and J calls were adopted from that table, with D and trimming inferred from the DNA. The sample contains over 95,000 clones, roughly 79% of which appear only once. Germline-derived CDR1 and CDR2 are MGHRA and YSYEKL. There are 14 residues in the CDR3. V lost 4 bases, J lost 7 bases, and 15 bases lay in between. J is TRBJ2-3 and V is TRBV4-1; a weak D match, TRBD2 (5 bases). Sequences were obtained from peripheral blood. The sequence came from a human donor in a cohort sampled during active COVID-19. The CDR3 DNA reads as TGCGCCAGCAGCCCTAGCCGAACTAGTAATACGCAGTATTTT. This sequence encodes CASSPSRTSNTQYF.